This T cell receptor (beta chain) was found in a study of early T cells in non-severe SARS-CoV-2 infection (dated by TCRdb to 2020 to 2023). Study-wide context: Because TCR sequencing relied on bulk RNA taken from unsorted whole blood, pairing of alpha and beta chains was not possible. Findings and caveats that apply to the study as a whole: Matching against VDJdb was skewed toward anti-spike CD8 responses, likely underestimated virus-specific expansions, and missed private and CD4 specificities.

Comment on this clonotype: Its target antigen remains unknown. Base qualities were left out, and no much larger clone turns up one base away.

Preparation of the library involved 5' RACE. Instrument used: NextSeq 500. Unique molecular identifiers were attached to individual cDNA molecules in the TCR library protocol so that sequencing error and PCR bias could be corrected. Sequencing covered both TCR alpha and beta chains, and within each sample the abundances of alpha and beta sequences were tightly co-correlated. On the authors' methods: Decombinator V4 was used to perform V gene, J gene and CDR3 annotation of TCR sequences. Expanded TCRs were defined as changing significantly between any two time points under a Poisson model with p below 0.0001. Abundances of TCRs were expressed as counts per million after normalisation to the total number of TCRs sequenced in each sample. MAIT TCRs were defined by TRAV1-2 paired with TRAJ12, TRAJ20 or TRAJ33, and iNKT TCRs by TRAV10 paired with TRAJ18. VDJdb, accessed 1 November 2021, was searched for CMV, EBV and SARS-CoV-2 annotated TCRs, with TCRs annotated for multiple antigens excluded. Clones were called with MiXCR by TCRdb after fastp trimmed the public reads at Q25, and only in-frame beta chains were retained. CDR3 protein sequences are deduplicated, and each keeps its most common genes and DNA. The V and J calls come from TCRdb's annotation, not from the publication. This sample gives approximately 100,000 distinct CDR3 sequences in total; over 15% of them show up just once. The ten biggest clones cover around 1.3% of the sample.

From the cysteine up to the phenylalanine, the CDR3 has a length of 17 residues. The CDR3 DNA has 51 bases and is translated from base 1. CDR1 and CDR2 were assigned from the germline V gene (reference sequence) as MNHEY and SMNVEV. V and J lose 2 bases and 0 bases, and a span of 14 bases separates them. A case-control design nested within a healthcare worker cohort in London, UK, was used, with weekly nasopharyngeal swab PCR tests and blood sampling performed. Healthcare workers were recruited during the week of the UK lockdown, between 23 and 31 March 2020, and followed weekly for up to roughly 15 weeks.

The chain couples TRBV27 to TRBJ2-1, with a weak D call of TRBD2 (6 bases match). This TCR was recovered from an adult who was a healthcare worker with PCR-confirmed SARS-CoV-2 infection or an uninfected control (not recorded which). Sequences were obtained from whole blood. CDR3 loop: CASSLSIAVSSYNEQFF. The nucleotide sequence reads TGTGCCAGCAGTTTAAGTATAGCGGTAAGCTCCTACAATGAGCAGTTCTTC.